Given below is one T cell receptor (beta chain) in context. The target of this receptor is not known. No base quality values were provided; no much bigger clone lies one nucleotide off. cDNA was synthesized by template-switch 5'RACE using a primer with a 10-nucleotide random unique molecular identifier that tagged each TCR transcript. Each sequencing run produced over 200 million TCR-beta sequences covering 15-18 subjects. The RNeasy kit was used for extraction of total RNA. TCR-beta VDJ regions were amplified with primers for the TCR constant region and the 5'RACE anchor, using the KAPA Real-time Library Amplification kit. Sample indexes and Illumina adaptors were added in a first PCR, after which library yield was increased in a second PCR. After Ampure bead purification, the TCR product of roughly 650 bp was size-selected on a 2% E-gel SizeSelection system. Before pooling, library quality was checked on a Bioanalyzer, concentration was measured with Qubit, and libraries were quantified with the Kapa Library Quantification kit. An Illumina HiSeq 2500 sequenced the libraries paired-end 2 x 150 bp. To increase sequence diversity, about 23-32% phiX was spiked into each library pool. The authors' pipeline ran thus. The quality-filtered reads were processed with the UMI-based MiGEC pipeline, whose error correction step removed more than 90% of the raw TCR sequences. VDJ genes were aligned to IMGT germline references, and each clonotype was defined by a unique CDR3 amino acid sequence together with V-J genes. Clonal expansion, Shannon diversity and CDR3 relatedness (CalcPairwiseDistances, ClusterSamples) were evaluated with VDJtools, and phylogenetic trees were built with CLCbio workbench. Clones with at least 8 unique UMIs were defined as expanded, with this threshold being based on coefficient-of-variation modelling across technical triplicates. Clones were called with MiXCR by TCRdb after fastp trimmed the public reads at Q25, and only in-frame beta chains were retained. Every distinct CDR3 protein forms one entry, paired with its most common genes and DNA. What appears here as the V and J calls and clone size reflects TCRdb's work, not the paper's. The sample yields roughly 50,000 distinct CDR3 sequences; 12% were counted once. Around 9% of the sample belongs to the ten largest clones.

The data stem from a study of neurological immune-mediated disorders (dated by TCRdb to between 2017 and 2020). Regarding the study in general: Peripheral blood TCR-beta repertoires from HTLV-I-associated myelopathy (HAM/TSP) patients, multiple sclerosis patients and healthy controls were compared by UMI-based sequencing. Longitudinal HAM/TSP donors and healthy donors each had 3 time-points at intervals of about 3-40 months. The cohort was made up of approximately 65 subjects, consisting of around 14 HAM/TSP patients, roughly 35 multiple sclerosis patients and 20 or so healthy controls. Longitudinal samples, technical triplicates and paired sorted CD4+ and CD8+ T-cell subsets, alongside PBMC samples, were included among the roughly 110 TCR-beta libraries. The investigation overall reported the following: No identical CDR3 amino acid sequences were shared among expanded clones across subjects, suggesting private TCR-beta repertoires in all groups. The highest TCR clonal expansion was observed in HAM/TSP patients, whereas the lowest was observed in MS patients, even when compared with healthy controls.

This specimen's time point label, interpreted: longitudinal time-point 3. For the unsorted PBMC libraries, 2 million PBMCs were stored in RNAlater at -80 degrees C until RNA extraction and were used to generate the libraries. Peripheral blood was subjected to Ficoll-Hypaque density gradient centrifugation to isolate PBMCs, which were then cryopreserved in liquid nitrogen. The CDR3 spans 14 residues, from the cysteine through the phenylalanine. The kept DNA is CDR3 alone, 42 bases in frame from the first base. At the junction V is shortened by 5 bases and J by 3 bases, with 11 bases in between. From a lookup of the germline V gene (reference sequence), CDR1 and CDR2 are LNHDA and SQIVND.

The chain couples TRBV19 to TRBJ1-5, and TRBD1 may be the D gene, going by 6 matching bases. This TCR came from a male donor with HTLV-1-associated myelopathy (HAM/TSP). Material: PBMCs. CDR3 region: CASSGLGANQPQHF. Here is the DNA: TGTGCCAGTAGTGGACTGGGGGCCAATCAGCCCCAGCATTTT. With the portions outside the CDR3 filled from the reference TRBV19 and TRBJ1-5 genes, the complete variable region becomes DGGITQSPKYLFRKEGQNVTLSCEQNLNHDAMYWYRQDPGQGLRLIYYSQIVNDFQKGDIAEGYSVSREKKESFPLTVTSAQKNPTAFYLCASSGLGANQPQHFGDGTRLSIL.